This passage covers 13 T cell receptor beta chains from one sample sequenced in a study of identical twins. A single record per CDR3 protein comes from TCRdb applying MiXCR to the 5' RACE reads. The sample lists just under 550,000 distinct CDR3 sequences, roughly 15% occurring once. The data also belong to a second study, concerning yellow fever vaccine responses in identical twins.

Sequenced material: CD4+ T cells sorted from blood. Receptor source: a woman aged 18-29 years in good health.

The genes are TRBV14 and TRBJ2-1; 11 bases fit TRBD2. With V trimmed by 0 bases and J by 8 bases, 3 bases remained unmatched. Germline CDR1 SGHDN, CDR2 FVKESK. The CDR3 runs 15 residues. The CDR3 sequence: CASSQELAGGYEQFF. CDR3 nucleotide sequence: TGTGCCAGCAGCCAAGAGCTAGCGGGAGGTTATGAGCAGTTCTTC.

There are a few counts of this clonotype. The gene calls are TRBV11-1 and TRBJ2-2; a possible D gene is TRBD2 (5 bases). The CDR3 runs to 18 residues. The ends were cut back, 1 base at V and 4 bases at J, with 19 bases in the middle. Looked up from germline, CDR1 is SGHAT and CDR2 is FQDESV (reference sequence). As DNA, the CDR3 is TGTGCCAGCAGCTTAGTTTATTTGCCAGGACGGGGCACCGGGGAGCTGTTTTTT. Its protein is CASSLVYLPGRGTGELFF.

In this sample, this clonotype turned up a few times. The CDR3 DNA sequence: TGTGCCACCAGTGATCCGGGACAGGGGAGATACGAGCAGTACTTC. It yields the protein CATSDPGQGRYEQYF. The chain couples TRBV24-1 to TRBJ2-7; 10 bases align to TRBD1. This CDR3 has 15 residues. The V gene's germline CDR1 is KGHDR and CDR2 SFDVKD. V lost 3 bases, J lost 4 bases, and 5 bases stayed unmatched.

The rearrangement links TRBV29-1 to TRBJ2-1; the D gene is possibly TRBD2 (5 bases). CDR1 SQVTM and CDR2 ANQGSEA come from the germline V gene. The CDR3 totals 14 residues. V dropped 6 bases and J dropped 4 bases, with 16 bases sitting between them. Written as DNA, the CDR3 is TGCAGCGTCGGGAAGAGGTTCCCTTACAATGAGCAGTTCTTC. Protein product: CSVGKRFPYNEQFF.

This clonotype was counted only a few times. V gene TRBV20-1 combines with J gene TRBJ2-5; TRBD2 agrees at 13 bases. The CDR3 is 17 residues long. Germline V lookup: CDR1 DFQATT, CDR2 SNEGSKA (reference sequence). The ends lost 5 bases at V and 2 bases at J; junction bases unmatched: 11. The CDR3 reads CSARGRTSGGQQETQYF. The CDR3 nucleotides read TGCAGTGCTCGGGGTAGGACTAGCGGGGGCCAACAAGAGACCCAGTACTTC.

V usage is TRBV14 and J usage is TRBJ2-5, with no clear D. V was cut by 1 base and J by 7 bases, with 4 bases left in between. Per germline, CDR1 SGHDN and CDR2 FVKESK. The CDR3 loop spans 11 amino acids. For the CDR3, the DNA is TGTGCCAGCAGCCAAGCGGGGACCCAGTACTTC. Encoded protein: CASSQAGTQYF. The whole variable domain, remainder taken from reference TRBV14 and TRBJ2-5, is EAGVTQFPSHSVIEKGQTVTLRCDPISGHDNLYWYRRVMGKEIKFLLHFVKESKQDESGMPNNRFLAERTGGTYSTLKVQPAELEDSGVYFCASSQAGTQYFGPGTRLLVL.

V usage is TRBV5-1 and J usage is TRBJ2-5; 8 positions match TRBD1. The J segment lost 1 base and the V segment lost 4 bases, leaving 3 bases of the junction unmatched. Germline CDR1 and CDR2: SGHRS and YFSETQ. The CDR3 is made up of 14 amino acids. In nucleotides, the CDR3 is TGCGCCAGCAGCCCGGGACAGGTCCAAGAGACCCAGTACTTC. It yields the protein CASSPGQVQETQYF.

This clonotype was counted only a few times. The chain combines TRBV27 with TRBJ1-2; D ambiguous. CDR3 length: 15 residues. From germline, CDR1 is MNHEY and CDR2 SMNVEV (reference sequence). Trimming cost V 2 bases and J 0 bases, with 10 bases left between them. CDR3 sequence reads: CASSLVRGTNYGYTF. In DNA form, the CDR3 reads TGTGCCAGCAGTTTAGTGCGGGGAACTAACTATGGCTACACCTTC.

This clonotype was counted only a few times. DNA for the CDR3: TGTGCCAGCAGGGCCCCGGGACTAAGCTCCTACAATGAGCAGTTCTTC. This sequence encodes CASRAPGLSSYNEQFF. V usage is TRBV28 and J usage is TRBJ2-1; TRBD2 agrees at 7 bases. V shed 6 bases, J shed 0 bases, and the junction held 8 bases outside the gene matches. The germline V gene has CDR1 MDHEN and CDR2 SYDVKM. The CDR3 consists of 16 residues.

The chain is built from TRBV18 and TRBJ2-1; the match to TRBD2 covers 10 bases. Trimming cost V 2 bases and J 0 bases; bases outside gene matches: 7. CDR3 length equals 18 residues. Germline CDR1 KGHSH, CDR2 LQKENI. CDR3 protein: CASSPNRASGSSYNEQFF. The DNA of the CDR3 is TGTGCCAGCTCACCAAACAGGGCTAGCGGGAGCTCCTACAATGAGCAGTTCTTC.

The V gene is TRBV6-2 or TRBV6-3, the J gene TRBJ2-1; 11 bases match TRBD2. V trimming: 11 bases; J trimming: 0 bases; junction bases outside the gene matches: 18. This CDR3 has 19 amino acids. Germline V gives CDR1 MNHEY, CDR2 SVGEGT. CDR3 in amino acids: CACCLSPGLAGSSYNEQFF. CDR3 nucleotides: TGTGCCTGCTGTTTATCCCCCGGACTAGCGGGTAGCTCCTACAATGAGCAGTTCTTC.

The rearrangement uses TRBV7-9 and TRBJ1-2; a possible D gene is TRBD1 (5 bases). This CDR3 is built from 14 residues. Trimming took 2 bases from V and 4 from J, leaving 11 bases between them. The germline CDR1 and CDR2 sequences are SEHNR and FQNEAQ (reference sequence). CDR3 protein: CASSLRQGPYGYTF. The CDR3 coding sequence is TGTGCCAGCAGCTTACGTCAGGGACCCTATGGCTACACCTTC.

This clonotype was seen many times. The rearrangement uses TRBV12-3 or TRBV12-4 and TRBJ1-2; 8 bases agree with TRBD1. There are 14 residues in the CDR3. V gave up 7 bases and J gave up 7 bases; unmatched junction bases: 11. CDR3 amino acids: CASNPLGQVFGYTF. The DNA for the CDR3 is TGTGCCAGCAATCCATTGGGACAGGTCTTTGGCTACACCTTC.